One sample yielded the 30 T cell receptor beta chains listed below, sequenced in a study of CD8 T cells in ankylosing spondylitis. Study observations and caveats: A TCR beta motif made of 7 to 9 highly homologous variants seemed typical of ankylosing spondylitis blood.

For these TCRs, the target antigens are not known. TCRdb recomputed calls from the 5' RACE reads with MiXCR, one row per CDR3 protein. The sample consists of about 480,000 distinct CDR3 sequences, over 15% of them appearing once. The sequenced sample consisted of blood, either unsorted or a sorted T cell fraction (not recorded which). The receptors were sampled from a male donor with ankylosing spondylitis.

This clonotype has at least ten counts. The CDR3 protein is CASRRDFYTDTQYF. The CDR3 bases are TGCGCCAGCAGGCGGGACTTTTACACAGATACGCAGTATTTT. This chain uses TRBV5-1 with TRBJ2-3; TRBD2 is a possible D gene (6 bases). Germline CDR1 and CDR2: SGHRS and YFSETQ. This CDR3 is 14 amino acids long. Trimming removed 5 bases from V and 2 bases from J, with 12 bases in between.

This clonotype was seen repeatedly, ten times or more. This chain links TRBV4-3 with TRBJ2-5; D might be TRBD1 (5 bases). The ends were cut back, 0 bases at V and 4 bases at J, with 12 bases in the middle. The CDR3 sequence is 15 residues long. The germline CDR1 and CDR2 sequences are LGHNA and YSLEER. CDR3 DNA sequence: TGCGCCAGCAGCCAAGATTTAGGGGTGAGAGAGACCCAGTACTTC. This translates into CASSQDLGVRETQYF.

This rearrangement joins TRBV15 to TRBJ1-1; TRBD1 matches at 8 bases. CDR3 length: 16 residues. Germline CDR1 is LNHNV and CDR2 is YYDKDF (reference sequence). V shed 0 bases, J shed 8 bases, and the junction held 11 bases outside the gene matches. The CDR3 nucleotides are TGTGCCACCAGCAGAGATTACCCTCGCGACAGGGGAGAAGCTTTCTTT. This encodes CATSRDYPRDRGEAFF.

J is TRBJ2-3 and V is TRBV6-5, with 13 bases aligning to TRBD2. The CDR3 runs to 14 residues. With V trimmed by 8 bases and J by 4 bases, 3 bases remained unmatched. The germline gives CDR1 MNHEY, CDR2 SVGAGI. Here the CDR3 reads CASLLAGGADTQYF. DNA for the CDR3: TGTGCCAGCTTACTAGCGGGGGGGGCAGATACGCAGTATTTT.

J is TRBJ2-3 and V is TRBV30, with TRBD1 matching 7 bases. This CDR3 comprises 13 residues. The V and J ends lost 2 bases and 6 bases, in that order; junction bases with no gene match: 5. Germline CDR1 and CDR2: GTSNPN and SVGIG (reference sequence). The CDR3 bases are TGTGCCTGGAGTCTACAGGGGCCGGATACGCAGTATTTT. Amino acids: CAWSLQGPDTQYF.

This clonotype was picked up many times. The chain recombines TRBV11-2 with TRBJ2-7, with D perhaps matching TRBD1 (6 bases). Per the germline V gene, CDR1 is SGHAT and CDR2 is FQNNGV. CDR3 length: 13 amino acids. Trimming took off 5 bases at V and 3 bases at J, with 11 bases between the two ends. The CDR3 bases are TGTGCCAGCAGCCAGGGACACTACTACGAGCAGTACTTC. This encodes CASSQGHYYEQYF.

V gene TRBV4-1 combines with J gene TRBJ2-7, with 11 bases matching TRBD1. CDR1 and CDR2 (germline): MGHRA, YSYEKL. The CDR3 consists of 15 residues. V was pared by 4 bases and J by 4 bases, with 6 bases of the junction left unmatched. The CDR3: CASSRDRDRGYEQYF. The CDR3, as DNA: TGCGCCAGCAGCCGGGACCGGGACAGGGGGTACGAGCAGTACTTC.

This clonotype has at least ten counts. The gene calls are TRBV6-2 or TRBV6-3 and TRBJ1-2; 7 bases line up with TRBD1. The CDR3 runs to 13 residues. The ends lost 6 bases at V and 4 bases at J; junction bases unmatched: 5. Germline CDR1 MNHEY, CDR2 SVGEGT. CDR3 nucleotides: TGTGCCAGCAGCCCGGACAGGCTCTATGGCTACACCTTC. Amino acids: CASSPDRLYGYTF.

The chain has TRBV5-1 and TRBJ1-2; D is uncertain. In germline, CDR1 is SGHRS, CDR2 YFSETQ. V lost 3 bases and J 5 bases, leaving 26 bases between the germline ends. This CDR3 region has 18 residues. CDR3 protein: CASSSEAGVLALGYGYTF. The CDR3 DNA follows: TGCGCCAGCAGCTCCGAGGCAGGCGTGTTAGCCCTAGGGTATGGCTACACCTTC.

V is TRBV18 and J is TRBJ1-1; D gene uncertain. Germline CDR1 KGHSH, CDR2 LQKENI. V lost 1 base, J lost 4 bases, and 7 bases lay in between. The CDR3 is 13 amino acids. The CDR3 DNA sequence: TGTGCCAGCTCACCACAGTGGAGCACTGAAGCTTTCTTT. This encodes CASSPQWSTEAFF.

This chain connects TRBV2 to TRBJ2-3; D ambiguous. V was pared by 2 bases and J by 0 bases, with 9 bases between. The CDR3 contains 15 residues. CDR1 and CDR2 (germline): SNHLY, FYNNEI. This CDR3 is CASSESAPSTDTQYF. The DNA for the CDR3 is TGTGCCAGCAGTGAATCCGCCCCTAGCACAGATACGCAGTATTTT.

This clonotype was counted only a few times. The chain has TRBV7-2 and TRBJ2-2; a possible D gene is TRBD2 (7 bases). This CDR3 is built from 16 residues. V lost 1 base, J lost 6 bases, and 15 bases lay in between. Germline V gives CDR1 SGHTA, CDR2 FQGNSA. CDR3 coding DNA: TGTGCCAGCAGCTTAGGGCGGGGAGGGGGACCCGGGGAGCTGTTTTTT. Translation gives CASSLGRGGGPGELFF.

The rearrangement joins TRBV28 to TRBJ2-3, with TRBD1 matching 8 bases. Trimming cost V 2 bases and J 3 bases; bases outside gene matches: 7. The length of the CDR3 is 16 residues. Per the germline V gene, CDR1 is MDHEN and CDR2 is SYDVKM. The CDR3 protein is CASSLSGTGGTDTQYF. The CDR3 DNA is TGTGCCAGCAGTTTAAGTGGTACAGGGGGGACAGATACGCAGTATTTT.

V and J are TRBV4-3 and TRBJ2-3; no clear D gene. Per the germline V gene, CDR1 is LGHNA and CDR2 is YSLEER. Trimming took off 0 bases at V and 1 base at J, with 14 bases between the two ends. The CDR3 spans 17 residues. CDR3 protein: CASSQDALLRGTDTQYF. The CDR3 DNA sequence: TGCGCCAGCAGCCAAGATGCTTTACTCCGAGGCACAGATACGCAGTATTTT.

The rearrangement joins TRBV24-1 to TRBJ1-5; tentative D call: TRBD1 (5 bases). With 1 base removed from V and 3 bases from J, the gap between germline ends came to 15 bases. Germline loops: CDR1 KGHDR, CDR2 SFDVKD. The length of the CDR3 is 17 residues. CDR3 coding DNA: TGTGCCACCAGTGATTTTCAGTTTGGCAGGGCCAATCAGCCCCAGCATTTT. It specifies CATSDFQFGRANQPQHF.

V is TRBV19 and J is TRBJ1-2; no clear D gene. Trimming took 6 bases from V and 3 from J, leaving 17 bases between them. Germline V gene data show CDR1 as LNHDA and CDR2 as SQIVND (reference sequence). There are 15 residues in the CDR3. DNA for the CDR3: TGTGCCAGTAGCCTTGTCGGGGTATCCGACTATGGCTACACCTTC. It yields the protein CASSLVGVSDYGYTF.

In its sample, this clonotype was seen a few times. V is TRBV12-3 or TRBV12-4 and J is TRBJ1-5; no clear D gene. The CDR3 runs to 14 residues. V lost 3 bases and J lost 3, with 9 bases in between. DNA for the CDR3: TGTGCCAGCAGTTTTAAGGGTGCCAATCAGCCCCAGCATTTT. Its translation: CASSFKGANQPQHF.

This chain joins TRBV20-1 and TRBJ2-3, with 7 bases identical to TRBD2. The CDR3 is made up of 15 amino acids. The V and J ends lost 0 bases and 4 bases, in that order; junction bases with no gene match: 7. Germline V gene sequence: CDR1 DFQATT, CDR2 SNEGSKA (reference sequence). The CDR3 loop is CSARDGGEGADTQYF. The CDR3 DNA reads as TGCAGTGCTAGAGATGGCGGGGAGGGAGCAGATACGCAGTATTTT.

V gene TRBV7-9 combines with J gene TRBJ1-1; 8 bases match TRBD1. Germline assignment: CDR1 SEHNR and CDR2 FQNEAQ (reference sequence). Trimming at V came to 1 base and at J to 11 bases, leaving 15 bases not matched to a gene. The CDR3 has 16 residues. The CDR3 spells CASSLVIAAGGPSAFF. The CDR3 DNA reads as TGTGCCAGCAGCTTAGTAATTGCGGCAGGGGGCCCATCGGCTTTCTTT.

V gene TRBV18 combines with J gene TRBJ1-5, with unresolved D. The CDR3 extends over 13 amino acids. The V end was cut by 3 bases, the J end by 5 bases, with 8 bases between. Germline V gives CDR1 KGHSH, CDR2 LQKENI. The chain's CDR3 is CASSPGLDQPQHF. The CDR3 DNA reads TGTGCCAGCTCACCGGGGTTAGATCAGCCCCAGCATTTT.

This clonotype was found a few times. The V and J genes are TRBV10-3 and TRBJ2-2, with D unclear. The CDR3 contains 15 residues. Germline V CDR1 and CDR2: ENHRY, SYGVKD. Trimming took off 5 bases at V and 6 bases at J, with 16 bases between the two ends. CDR3 DNA: TGTGCCATCAGTCTGGTCTCTATGGGCGCCGGGGAGCTGTTTTTT. It is translated as CAISLVSMGAGELFF.

This clonotype was recorded a few times. J is TRBJ2-4 and V is TRBV7-2; TRBD2 aligns across 8 bases. V gave up 5 bases and J gave up 6 bases; unmatched junction bases: 9. The CDR3 is 15 amino acids. Looked up from germline, CDR1 is SGHTA and CDR2 is FQGNSA. CDR3 amino acids: CASSPPGLVVNIQYF. The CDR3 coding sequence is TGTGCCAGCAGCCCCCCGGGACTAGTCGTAAACATTCAGTACTTC.

CDR3 nucleotides: TGCAGTGCTAGATCGGGACAGCACAATCAGCCCCAGCATTTT. Translating it yields CSARSGQHNQPQHF. The chain combines TRBV20-1 with TRBJ1-5; 7 bases fit TRBD1. The CDR3 sequence is 14 residues long. Germline CDR1 DFQATT, CDR2 SNEGSKA (reference sequence). V shed 2 bases, J shed 3 bases, and the junction held 4 bases outside the gene matches.

This clonotype was observed many times. V is TRBV20-1 and J is TRBJ1-4; 7 positions match TRBD1. The J segment lost 5 bases and the V segment lost 1 base, leaving 4 bases of the junction unmatched. This CDR3 has 14 residues. Germline CDR1 DFQATT, CDR2 SNEGSKA (reference sequence). CDR3 sequence: CSARVLGGNEKLFF. As DNA, the CDR3 is TGCAGTGCTAGAGTTTTAGGGGGCAATGAAAAACTGTTTTTT.

In this sample, this clonotype turned up a few times. The chain recombines TRBV6-2 or TRBV6-3 with TRBJ1-4; D unresolved. Germline V gives CDR1 MNHEY, CDR2 SVGEGT. This CDR3 spans 15 amino acids. Trimming pared 2 bases from V and 4 bases from J, leaving 11 bases between. CDR3 loop: CASSYSGSSNEKLFF. DNA for the CDR3: TGTGCCAGCAGTTACAGCGGCTCGAGTAATGAAAAACTGTTTTTT.

The chain employs TRBV7-9 and TRBJ2-3; the D is unclear. Trimming removed 3 bases at V and 10 bases at J, with 14 bases between. This CDR3 contains 13 residues. CDR1 is SEHNR, CDR2 FQNEAQ, per germline (reference sequence). The CDR3 spells CASSFGADRAQYF. CDR3 sequence (DNA): TGTGCCAGCAGCTTCGGCGCAGATAGGGCGCAGTATTTT. The complete variable domain, with remaining parts taken from reference TRBV7-9 and TRBJ2-3, reads DTGVSQNPRHKITKRGQNVTFRCDPISEHNRLYWYRQTLGQGPEFLTYFQNEAQLEKSRLLSDRFSAERPKGSFSTLEIQRTEQGDSAMYLCASSFGADRAQYFGPGTRLTVL.

This clonotype has just a few counts. This chain links TRBV20-1 with TRBJ2-3, with D perhaps being TRBD1 or TRBD2 (5 bases each). Germline lookup yields CDR1 DFQATT and CDR2 SNEGSKA (reference sequence). The V gene lost 6 bases and the J gene lost 10 bases, with 14 bases spanning the gap. This CDR3 region has 11 residues. The CDR3 coding sequence is TGCAGTGCATCTAGGCTGGGGGCGCAGTATTTT. This sequence encodes CSASRLGAQYF.

This clonotype was recorded at least ten times. The DNA of the CDR3 is TGTGCCAGCACCTCCCAGCTTATCATGAACACTGAAGCTTTCTTT. Translated, it gives CASTSQLIMNTEAFF. V gene TRBV12-3 or TRBV12-4 combines with J gene TRBJ1-1; D unclear. V lost 7 bases, J lost 0 bases, and 15 bases lay in between. The CDR3 totals 15 residues.

V and J are TRBV12-3 or TRBV12-4 and TRBJ2-1; 10 bases match TRBD2. The CDR3 is 17 residues long. V dropped 0 bases and J dropped 10; count of bases not matched to a gene: 12. The CDR3 reads CASSLALAGVVVTEQFF. CDR3 coding DNA: TGTGCCAGCAGTTTAGCGCTAGCGGGAGTAGTCGTTACCGAGCAGTTCTTC.

The rearrangement joins TRBV28 to TRBJ2-7, with D maybe TRBD1 (6 bases). The CDR3 has 13 residues. CDR1 is MDHEN, CDR2 SYDVKM, per germline. CDR3: CASSPAPDSRLMV. The CDR3 nucleotides read TGTGCCAGCAGCCCTGCCCCGGACAGTCGTCTTATGGTC.